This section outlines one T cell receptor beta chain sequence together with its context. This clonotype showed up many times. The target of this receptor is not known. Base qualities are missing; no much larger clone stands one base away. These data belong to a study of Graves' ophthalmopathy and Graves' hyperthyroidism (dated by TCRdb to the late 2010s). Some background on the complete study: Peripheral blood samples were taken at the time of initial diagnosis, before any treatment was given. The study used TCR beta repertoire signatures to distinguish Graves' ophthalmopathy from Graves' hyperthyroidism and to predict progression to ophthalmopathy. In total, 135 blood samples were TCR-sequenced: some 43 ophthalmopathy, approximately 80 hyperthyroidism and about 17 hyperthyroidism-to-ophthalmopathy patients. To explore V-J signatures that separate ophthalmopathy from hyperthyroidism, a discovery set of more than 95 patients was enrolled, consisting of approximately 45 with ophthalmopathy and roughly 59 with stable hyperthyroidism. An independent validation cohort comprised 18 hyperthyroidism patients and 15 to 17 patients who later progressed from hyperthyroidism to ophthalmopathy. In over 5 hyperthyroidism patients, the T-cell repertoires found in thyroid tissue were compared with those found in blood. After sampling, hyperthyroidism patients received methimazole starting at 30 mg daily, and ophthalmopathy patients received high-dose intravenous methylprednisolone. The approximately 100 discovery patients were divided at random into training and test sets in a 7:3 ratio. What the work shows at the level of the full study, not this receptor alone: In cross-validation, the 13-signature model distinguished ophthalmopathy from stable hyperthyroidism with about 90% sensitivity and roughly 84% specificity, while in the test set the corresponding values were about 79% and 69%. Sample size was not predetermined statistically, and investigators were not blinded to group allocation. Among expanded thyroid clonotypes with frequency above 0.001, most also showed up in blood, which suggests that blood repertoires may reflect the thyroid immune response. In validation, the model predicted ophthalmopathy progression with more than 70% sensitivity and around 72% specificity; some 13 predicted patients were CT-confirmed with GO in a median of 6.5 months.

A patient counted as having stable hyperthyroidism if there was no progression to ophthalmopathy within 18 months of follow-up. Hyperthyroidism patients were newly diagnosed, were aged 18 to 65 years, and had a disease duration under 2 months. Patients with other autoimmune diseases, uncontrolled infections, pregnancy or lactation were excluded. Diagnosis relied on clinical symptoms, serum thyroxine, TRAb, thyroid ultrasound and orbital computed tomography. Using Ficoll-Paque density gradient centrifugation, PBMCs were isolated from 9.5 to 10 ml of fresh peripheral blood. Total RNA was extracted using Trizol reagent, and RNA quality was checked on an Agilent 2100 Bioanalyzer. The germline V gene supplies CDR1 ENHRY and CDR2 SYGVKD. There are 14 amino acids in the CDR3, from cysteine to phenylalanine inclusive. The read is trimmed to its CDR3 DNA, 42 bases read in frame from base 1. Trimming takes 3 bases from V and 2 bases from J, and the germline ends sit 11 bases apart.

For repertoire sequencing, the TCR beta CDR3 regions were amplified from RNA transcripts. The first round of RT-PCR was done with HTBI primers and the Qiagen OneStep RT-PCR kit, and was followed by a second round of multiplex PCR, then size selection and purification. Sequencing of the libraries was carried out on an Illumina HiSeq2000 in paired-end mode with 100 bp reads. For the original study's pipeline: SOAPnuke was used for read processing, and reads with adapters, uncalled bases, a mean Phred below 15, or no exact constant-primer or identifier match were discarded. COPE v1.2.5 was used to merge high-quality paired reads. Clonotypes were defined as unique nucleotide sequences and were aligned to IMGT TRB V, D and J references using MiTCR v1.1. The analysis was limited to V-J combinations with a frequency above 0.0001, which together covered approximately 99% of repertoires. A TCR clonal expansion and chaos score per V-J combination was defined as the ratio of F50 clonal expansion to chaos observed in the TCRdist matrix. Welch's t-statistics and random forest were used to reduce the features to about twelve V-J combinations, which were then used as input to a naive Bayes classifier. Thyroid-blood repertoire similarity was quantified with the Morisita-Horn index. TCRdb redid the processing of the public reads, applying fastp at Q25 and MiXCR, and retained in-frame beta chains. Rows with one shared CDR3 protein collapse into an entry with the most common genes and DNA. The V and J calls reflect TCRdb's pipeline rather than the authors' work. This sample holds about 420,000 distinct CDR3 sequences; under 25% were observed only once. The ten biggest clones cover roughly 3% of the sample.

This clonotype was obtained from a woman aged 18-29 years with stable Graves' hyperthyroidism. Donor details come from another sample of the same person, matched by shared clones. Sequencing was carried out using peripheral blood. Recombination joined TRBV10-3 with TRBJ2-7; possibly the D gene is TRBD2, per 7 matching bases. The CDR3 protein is CAISDRGATYEQYF. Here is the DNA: TGTGCCATCAGTGACCGGGGGGCTACCTACGAGCAGTACTTC.